These T cell receptor beta chains were read from a single sample in a study of Graves' ophthalmopathy and Graves' hyperthyroidism. TCRdb fed the multiplex PCR reads into MiXCR, producing one record per CDR3 protein. Altogether over a million distinct CDR3 sequences are present, about two fifths being singletons, with the ten largest covering approximately 12%. The specimen sequenced was peripheral blood or thyroid tissue (not recorded which). The receptors stem from an adult man with Graves' hyperthyroidism. Both conserved end residues are part of each CDR3. The order of the fields is CDR3 protein, CDR3 DNA, CDR3 length, J gene, clone size, D gene, V gene. D genes are given only for firm matches. The size entry is marked missing in some rows and otherwise reads once, few, many or a size class.

CASSYSANYEQYF	TGTGCCAGCAGTTACTCGGCAAACTACGAGCAGTACTTC	13	TRBJ2-7	few	-	TRBV10-3
CASSPGGFRSYEQYF	TGTGCCAGCAGCCCGGGCGGGTTCAGGTCCTACGAGCAGTACTTC	15	TRBJ2-7	many	-	TRBV7-9
CASSADRGGKYEQYF	TGTGCCAGCAGCGCTGATCGGGGGGGTAAATACGAGCAGTACTTC	15	TRBJ2-7	-	TRBD2	TRBV9
CASSLSGAGYQETQYF	TGCGCCAGCAGCTTGTCAGGGGCGGGGTACCAAGAGACCCAGTACTTC	16	TRBJ2-5	many	-	TRBV5-1
CASRRVRGPTYEQYF	TGTGCCAGTAGGAGAGTCAGGGGTCCGACCTACGAGCAGTACTTC	15	TRBJ2-7	once	-	TRBV19
CASSRVEGRELFF	TGCGCCAGCAGCCGCGTTGAGGGTAGGGAGCTGTTTTTT	13	TRBJ2-2	-	-	TRBV5-1
CASSLLGIDQPQHF	TGTGCCAGCAGTTTGCTTGGAATCGATCAGCCCCAGCATTTT	14	TRBJ1-5	-	-	TRBV12-3/TRBV12-4
CASSFSFSVNTEAFF	TGTGCCAGCAGTTTTTCCTTTTCGGTGAACACTGAAGCTTTCTTT	15	TRBJ1-1	-	-	TRBV12-3/TRBV12-4
CASSLSNSDQPQHF	TGTGCCAGCAGTTTGTCGAACTCGGATCAGCCCCAGCATTTT	14	TRBJ1-5	few	-	TRBV27
CAAKAGGDTEAFF	TGTGCGGCAAAGGCAGGTGGGGACACTGAAGCTTTCTTT	13	TRBJ1-1	many	-	TRBV19
CSVITSGPLYEQYF	TGCAGCGTGATAACGTCCGGACCTCTTTACGAGCAGTACTTC	14	TRBJ2-7	many	-	TRBV29-1
CASYDDWSYEQYF	TGTGCCAGCTATGACGACTGGTCCTACGAGCAGTACTTC	13	TRBJ2-7	-	-	TRBV6-2/TRBV6-3
CASSLGGVDQPQHF	TGTGCCAGCAGCTTAGGGGGGGTCGATCAGCCCCAGCATTTT	14	TRBJ1-5	-	-	TRBV11-2
CASSGTLGYGTEAFF	TGTGCCAGCAGTGGAACCCTGGGGTATGGCACTGAAGCTTTCTTT	15	TRBJ1-1	few	-	TRBV2
CASSTRRDRIYEQYF	TGTGCCAGCAGCACGAGACGGGACAGAATCTACGAGCAGTACTTC	15	TRBJ2-7	many	TRBD1	TRBV7-2
CSARDGEGVWTGELFF	TGCAGTGCTAGAGATGGGGAGGGAGTGTGGACCGGGGAGCTGTTTTTT	16	TRBJ2-2	many	TRBD2	TRBV20-1
CASSLPWETQYF	TGTGCCAGCAGCCTCCCGTGGGAGACCCAGTACTTC	12	TRBJ2-5	many	-	TRBV7-9
CASTSSPQGKETQYF	TGTGCCAGCACGTCAAGTCCCCAGGGGAAGGAGACCCAGTACTTC	15	TRBJ2-5	few	-	TRBV25-1
CASVGPGEGQPQHF	TGTGCCAGCGTGGGGCCTGGGGAGGGCCAGCCCCAGCATTTT	14	TRBJ1-5	many	-	TRBV19
CATQGGEQYF	TGTGCCACCCAAGGGGGCGAGCAGTACTTC	10	TRBJ2-7	-	-	TRBV10-3
CASSPNRDPTNSPLHF	TGTGCCAGCTCACCGAACCGGGATCCTACTAATTCACCCCTCCACTTT	16	TRBJ1-6	-	-	TRBV18
CASSLDAEKLFF	TGTGCCAGCAGCTTGGATGCTGAAAAACTGTTTTTT	12	TRBJ1-4	-	-	TRBV5-6
CSARTGGRNQPQHF	TGCAGTGCCCGGACAGGGGGCCGCAATCAGCCCCAGCATTTT	14	TRBJ1-5	few	TRBD1	TRBV20-1
CASSSQPGKETQYF	TGTGCCAGCAGCTCGCAACCCGGGAAAGAGACCCAGTACTTC	14	TRBJ2-5	-	-	TRBV12-3/TRBV12-4
CASSWVGRNYGYTF	TGTGCCAGCAGTTGGGTGGGAAGAAACTATGGCTACACCTTC	14	TRBJ1-2	-	-	TRBV2
CASRDSYNEQFF	TGCGCCAGTAGGGACAGTTACAATGAGCAGTTCTTC	12	TRBJ2-1	-	TRBD1	TRBV10-2
CASSATGRASGNTIYF	TGTGCCAGCAGTGCAACCGGACGGGCCTCTGGAAACACCATATATTTT	16	TRBJ1-3	few	-	TRBV6-1
CASTGTGGMNTEAF	TGTGCCAGCACCGGGACAGGGGGCATGAACACTGAAGCTTTC	14	TRBJ2-6	-	TRBD1	TRBV6-6
CASSRDQGLAGFTGELFF	TGTGCCAGCAGCCGCGACCAGGGTCTAGCGGGATTCACCGGGGAGCTGTTTTTT	18	TRBJ2-2	many	TRBD2	TRBV7-2
CASSVVGTQDGGELFF	TGTGCCAGCAGCGTAGTTGGGACCCAGGACGGCGGGGAGCTGTTTTTT	16	TRBJ2-2	-	-	TRBV9
CSAPEVGRIGYTF	TGCAGTGCCCCAGAGGTGGGGCGGATTGGCTACACCTTC	13	TRBJ1-2	many	-	TRBV20-1
CAISYSIWTRRAGELFF	TGTGCCATCAGTTACTCGATATGGACGCGACGGGCCGGGGAGCTGTTTTTT	17	TRBJ2-2	-	-	TRBV10-3
CASSMTGTNTGELFF	TGTGCCAGCAGCATGACAGGAACGAACACCGGGGAGCTGTTTTTT	15	TRBJ2-2	few	-	TRBV5-5
CASSGGGTGVTGTEAFF	TGCGCCAGCAGCGGGGGGGGGACAGGAGTAACTGGGACTGAAGCTTTCTTT	17	TRBJ1-1	many	TRBD1	TRBV5-1
CASSFSGGPYEQYF	TGTGCCAGCAGCTTTAGCGGGGGGCCCTACGAGCAGTACTTC	14	TRBJ2-7	many	TRBD2	TRBV7-9
CASSEYEQYKETQYF	TGTGCCAGCAGTGAATATGAACAATATAAAGAGACCCAGTACTTC	15	TRBJ2-5	many	-	TRBV25-1
CASSYGTDEAYEQYF	TGTGCCAGCAGTTACGGGACAGACGAAGCCTACGAGCAGTACTTC	15	TRBJ2-7	-	TRBD1	TRBV6-2/TRBV6-3
CASRRAGTGFTGELFF	TGTGCCAGCAGACGTGCCGGGACAGGGTTTACCGGGGAGCTGTTTTTT	16	TRBJ2-2	many	TRBD1	TRBV7-8
CASSQSTGLPSGNTIYF	TGCGCCAGCAGCCAATCCACAGGGCTTCCCTCTGGAAACACCATATATTTT	17	TRBJ1-3	few	-	TRBV4-3
CASTKDRAYYEQYF	TGTGCCAGCACAAAGGACAGGGCGTACTACGAGCAGTACTTC	14	TRBJ2-7	-	TRBD1	TRBV12-3/TRBV12-4
CSAREGTGAYEQYF	TGCAGCGCCCGAGAAGGGACAGGGGCCTACGAGCAGTACTTC	14	TRBJ2-7	-	TRBD1	TRBV29-1
CASRKTWANEKLFF	TGTGCCAGCAGAAAGACATGGGCTAATGAAAAACTGTTTTTT	14	TRBJ1-4	-	-	TRBV12-3/TRBV12-4
CSATQETQYF	TGCAGTGCTACCCAAGAGACCCAGTACTTC	10	TRBJ2-5	many	-	TRBV20-1
CASSQEWEGSYEQYF	TGCGCCAGCAGCCAAGAATGGGAGGGTTCCTACGAGCAGTACTTC	15	TRBJ2-7	few	TRBD2	TRBV4-3
CAWSVGIVQETQYF	TGTGCCTGGAGTGTAGGTATTGTCCAAGAGACCCAGTACTTC	14	TRBJ2-5	few	-	TRBV30
CASSPTSGESNTQYF	TGTGCCAGCAGTCCCACTAGCGGGGAGTCGAATACGCAGTATTTT	15	TRBJ2-3	-	TRBD2	TRBV2
CSARFEGLTLHF	TGCAGTGCTAGATTTGAGGGTCTAACCCTCCACTTT	12	TRBJ1-6	-	-	TRBV20-1
CASSYTTGVTGELFF	TGTGCCAGCAGTTACACCACTGGTGTTACCGGGGAGCTGTTTTTT	15	TRBJ2-2	-	-	TRBV10-2
CATSRPGQSGNTIYF	TGTGCCACCAGCAGACCGGGACAGTCTGGAAACACCATATATTTT	15	TRBJ1-3	many	TRBD1	TRBV15
CASSQPGGIGNQPQHF	TGCGCCAGCAGCCAACCAGGGGGCATCGGCAATCAGCCCCAGCATTTT	16	TRBJ1-5	few	TRBD1	TRBV4-1
CASRGQGDYGYTF	TGTGCCAGCAGGGGACAGGGAGACTATGGCTACACCTTC	13	TRBJ1-2	many	TRBD1	TRBV25-1
CAWKVGNYEQYF	TGTGCCTGGAAGGTGGGTAACTACGAGCAGTACTTC	12	TRBJ2-7	-	-	TRBV7-8
CASSPPGIYGYTF	TGTGCCAGCAGCCCGCCAGGGATTTATGGCTACACCTTC	13	TRBJ1-2	many	-	TRBV6-5
CATSDPRRSSGGEQYF	TGTGCCACCAGTGACCCCCGGAGGTCCTCGGGAGGCGAGCAGTACTTC	16	TRBJ2-7	many	TRBD2	TRBV24-1
CAASSLGQVNGYTF	TGTGCCGCCAGCAGTTTGGGACAGGTTAACGGCTACACCTTC	14	TRBJ1-2	-	TRBD1	TRBV15
CATEGATNEKLFF	TGTGCCACCGAGGGTGCGACTAATGAAAAACTGTTTTTT	13	TRBJ1-4	many	-	TRBV7-9
CSARDPGDRSTFGTNEKLFF	TGCAGTGCTAGAGACCCCGGGGACAGGTCAACGTTCGGGACTAATGAAAAACTGTTTTTT	20	TRBJ1-4	many	TRBD1	TRBV20-1
CASSATGHYGYTF	TGTGCCAGCAGCGCCACAGGGCACTATGGCTACACCTTC	13	TRBJ1-2	-	-	TRBV7-2
CASSLAADGETQYF	TGTGCCAGCAGCTTGGCCGCGGATGGCGAGACCCAGTACTTC	14	TRBJ2-5	-	-	TRBV4-2
CASSQAGAVTEAFF	TGTGCCAGCAGCCAAGCCGGGGCCGTCACTGAAGCTTTCTTT	14	TRBJ1-1	many	-	TRBV14